Listed below are T cell receptor beta chains from one sample, sequenced in a study of breast tumors, draining lymph nodes, adjacent tissues. TCRdb independently ran MiXCR on the multiplex PCR reads; one entry per CDR3 protein. The data show over 200,000 distinct CDR3 sequences, nearly 35% seen once. What was sequenced was axillary lymph node tissue. The receptors were sampled from a female donor with breast cancer. Some clones in this sample may be carry-over from other donors' samples. The CDR3 runs from the conserved cysteine through the conserved F or W. The D gene is left open where the match is weak. Where a row states a size, it is once, few, many or the class of an expanded clone; other rows omit it.

few - TRBJ2-3 TRBV6-2/TRBV6-3 CASSHSSAGSTDTQYF TGTGCCAGCAGTCACTCGTCTGCGGGATCCACAGATACGCAGTATTTT
- TRBD2 TRBJ2-5 TRBV7-2 CASSLALSSGQETQYF TGTGCCAGCAGCTTAGCGCTCTCTAGCGGTCAAGAGACCCAGTACTTC
many - TRBJ2-1 TRBV11-2 CASSLAGTNNEQFF TGTGCCAGCAGCTTAGCCGGGACAAACAATGAGCAGTTCTTC
many - TRBJ1-4 TRBV20-1 CSALRGGGPNEKLFF TGCAGTGCTCTCAGAGGCGGCGGACCTAATGAAAAACTGTTTTTT
many - TRBJ2-3 TRBV20-1 CSAVPGTSTDTQYF TGCAGTGCTGTACCGGGGACAAGCACAGATACGCAGTATTTT
few - TRBJ2-7 TRBV28 CATKTGPYEQYF TGTGCCACCAAAACGGGGCCGTACGAGCAGTACTTC
few TRBD2 TRBJ2-3 TRBV5-4 CASSPGTSGPTSTDTQYF TGTGCCAGCAGCCCCGGGACTAGCGGGCCCACTAGCACAGATACGCAGTATTTT
many TRBD2 TRBJ2-1 TRBV7-2 CASSLGSRRGLAGGSSYNEQFF TGTGCCAGCAGCCTAGGGTCTCGTCGGGGACTAGCGGGGGGTAGCTCCTACAATGAGCAGTTCTTC
many - TRBJ1-6 TRBV15 CATSRDRQVMNSPLHF TGTGCCACCAGCAGAGATAGACAGGTGATGAATTCACCCCTCCACTTT
- - TRBJ1-2 TRBV5-5 CASSLAGTFYGYTF TGTGCCAGCAGCTTGGCAGGGACCTTCTATGGCTACACCTTC
few TRBD2 TRBJ2-7 TRBV12-3/TRBV12-4 CASSFGLAGAYEQYF TGTGCCAGCAGTTTTGGACTAGCGGGGGCATACGAGCAGTACTTC
- - TRBJ1-5 TRBV11-3 CASSARKVSQPQHF TGTGCCAGCAGCGCTAGGAAAGTGTCTCAGCCCCAGCATTTT
many - TRBJ1-2 TRBV5-6 CASSSLGPGRNYGYTF TGTGCCAGCAGCTCCCTTGGTCCAGGGCGGAACTATGGCTACACCTTC
many - TRBJ2-3 TRBV19 CASSITSIDTQYF TGTGCCAGTAGTATAACTAGCATAGATACGCAGTATTTT
- TRBD1 TRBJ1-2 TRBV2 CAISPGQGIGYTF TGTGCCATCAGTCCGGGACAGGGAATCGGCTACACCTTC
many - TRBJ1-3 TRBV12-3/TRBV12-4 CASSSVGNTIYF TGTGCCAGCAGTTCGGTAGGAAACACCATATATTTT
many - TRBJ2-5 TRBV12-3/TRBV12-4 CASSFRSQGETQYF TGTGCCAGCAGTTTCAGGTCCCAAGGGGAGACCCAGTACTTC
- TRBD1 TRBJ2-6 TRBV5-6 CASSSGTGGSGANVLTF TGTGCCAGCAGCTCCGGGACAGGGGGATCTGGGGCCAACGTCCTGACTTTC
- - TRBJ2-2 TRBV20-1 CSARDQGWTGELFF TGCAGTGCTAGAGATCAGGGATGGACCGGGGAGCTGTTTTTT
- TRBD2 TRBJ2-1 TRBV6-5 CASSHEAGISYNEQFF TGTGCCAGCAGTCACGAAGCGGGGATCTCCTACAATGAGCAGTTCTTC
- TRBD1 TRBJ2-7 TRBV27 CASSLTGQRYREQYF TGTGCCAGCAGTTTAACGGGACAGCGGTATAGGGAGCAGTACTTC
- TRBD1 TRBJ1-2 TRBV6-1 CASSPSPGQLNYGYTF TGTGCCAGCAGTCCCTCTCCGGGACAGCTGAACTATGGCTACACCTTC
many - TRBJ1-5 TRBV20-1 CSANIPGRGHQPQHF TGCAGTGCTAACATACCTGGGAGGGGACATCAGCCCCAGCATTTT
many - TRBJ2-1 TRBV7-2 CASSLAGSTYNEQFF TGTGCCAGCAGCTTAGCTGGTTCAACCTACAATGAGCAGTTCTTC
many TRBD1 TRBJ1-6 TRBV6-6 CASSRGQSDSPLHF TGTGCCAGCAGTCGGGGACAGAGTGATTCACCCCTCCACTTT
few - TRBJ2-2 TRBV10-1 CASSEWPFPNTGELFF TGCGCCAGCAGTGAGTGGCCCTTCCCGAACACCGGGGAGCTGTTTTTT
few TRBD1 TRBJ2-4 TRBV7-9 CASSFEGATKNIQHF TGTGCCAGCAGCTTTGAGGGGGCGACCAAAAACATTCAGCACTTC
- - TRBJ2-7 TRBV3-1 CTSSGAYEQYF TGTACCAGCAGCGGAGCCTACGAGCAGTACTTC
- TRBD2 TRBJ2-1 TRBV15 CATSRDYGLADEQLF TGTGCCACCAGCAGAGACTATGGGCTAGCGGATGAGCAGCTTTTC
- TRBD1 TRBJ1-5 TRBV7-3 CASSLGTGSLSHQPQHF TGTGCCAGCAGCTTAGGGACAGGGTCATTATCACATCAGCCCCAGCATTTT
many - TRBJ1-4 TRBV6-1 CASRRDSANEKLFF TGTGCCAGCAGACGAGACAGCGCTAATGAAAAACTGTTTTTT
- TRBD1 TRBJ1-2 TRBV19 CASKSSGGGLNGYTF TGTGCCAGTAAGAGTTCAGGGGGCGGATTGAACGGCTACACCTTC
many - TRBJ2-7 TRBV2 CASSANGGRVFGEQYF TGTGCCAGCAGTGCAAACGGGGGACGGGTATTTGGCGAGCAGTACTTC
many - TRBJ1-2 TRBV19 CASSNRAGVDGYTF TGTGCCAGTAGCAATAGGGCGGGGGTTGATGGCTACACCTTC
many TRBD1 TRBJ1-2 TRBV12-3/TRBV12-4 CASSLAPGQGRGYTF TGTGCCAGCAGTTTAGCACCGGGACAGGGGAGAGGCTACACCTTC
- - TRBJ1-2 TRBV20-1 CSALAPSGGYTF TGCAGTGCTCTAGCCCCTAGCGGGGGGTACACCTTC
many - TRBJ2-2 TRBV7-2 CASSSRGLGYTGELFF TGTGCCAGCAGCTCCCGGGGGTTAGGGTACACCGGGGAGCTGTTTTTT
few - TRBJ2-5 TRBV5-1 CASSLGRVYTGETQYF TGCGCCAGCAGCTTGGGCAGGGTATACACCGGGGAGACCCAGTACTTC
many - TRBJ2-5 TRBV19 CASSISAGSQETQYF TGTGCCAGTAGTATAAGTGCGGGGTCCCAAGAGACCCAGTACTTC
many - TRBJ1-6 TRBV30 CAWSPGVNSPLHF TGTGCCTGGAGTCCAGGGGTGAATTCACCCCTCCACTTT
- - TRBJ2-5 TRBV11-2 CASSLSPRGGKQETQYF TGTGCCAGCAGTTTGTCCCCCAGGGGGGGAAAGCAAGAGACCCAGTACTTC
- - TRBJ2-5 TRBV7-2 CASSLAVGGRETQHF TGTGCCAGCAGCTTAGCTGTGGGGGGCCGGGAGACCCAGCACTTC
many - TRBJ2-3 TRBV7-8 CASSAYRDPGTQYF TGTGCCAGCAGCGCATACAGGGACCCAGGGACGCAGTATTTT
many - TRBJ2-1 TRBV9 CASSVAGSPTQFF TGTGCCAGCAGCGTAGCGGGCAGCCCGACGCAGTTCTTC
- TRBD1 TRBJ1-5 TRBV7-9 CASSFDRGANQPQHF TGTGCCAGCAGCTTCGACAGGGGTGCCAATCAGCCCCAGCATTTT